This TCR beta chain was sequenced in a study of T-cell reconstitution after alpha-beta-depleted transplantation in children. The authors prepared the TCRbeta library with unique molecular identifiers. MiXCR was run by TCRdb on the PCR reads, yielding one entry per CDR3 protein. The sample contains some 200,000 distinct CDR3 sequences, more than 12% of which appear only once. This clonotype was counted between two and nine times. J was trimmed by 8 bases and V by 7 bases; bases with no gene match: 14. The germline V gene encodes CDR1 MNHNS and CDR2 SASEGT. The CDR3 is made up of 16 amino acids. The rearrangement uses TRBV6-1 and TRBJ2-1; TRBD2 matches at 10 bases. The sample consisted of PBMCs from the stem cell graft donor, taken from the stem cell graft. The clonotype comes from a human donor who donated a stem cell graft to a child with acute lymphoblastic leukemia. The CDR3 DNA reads TGTGCCAGCACCCCGTCCCTAGCGGGAGAAGAGGATGAGCAGTTCTTC. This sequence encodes CASTPSLAGEEDEQFF.